These 8 T cell receptor beta chains came from one sample sequenced in a study of cytomegalovirus exposure and HLA in healthy donors. Researchers ran the PCR with 60 Vbeta and 13 Jbeta primers. The table came from immunoSEQ multiplex PCR; TCRdb's copy has only in-frame clones and leaves some out. The sample includes 120,000 to 150,000 clones, roughly 80% seen only once; the top ten take 4% to 6%. Sequences were obtained from PBMCs. All receptors derive from a woman between 45 and 60 years old in good health and CMV-seronegative.

The rearrangement joins TRBV5-6 to TRBJ1-5; D possibly corresponds to TRBD1 (5 bases). Per the germline V gene, CDR1 is SGHDT and CDR2 is YYEEEE. CDR3 length: 14 amino acids. V was shortened by 0 bases and J by 7 bases, with 11 bases between the two germline ends. CDR3 sequence: CASSLGGGHQPQHF. The CDR3 bases are TGTGCCAGCAGCTTGGGGGGCGGTCACCAGCCCCAGCATTTT.

The rearrangement uses TRBV2 and TRBJ1-1; D may be TRBD1 (5 bases). There are 14 residues in the CDR3. Germline V gives CDR1 SNHLY, CDR2 FYNNEI. V was shortened by 2 bases and J by 4 bases, with 11 bases between the two germline ends. The DNA for the CDR3 is TGTGCCAGCAGTGAATTCAGGGTGGGCACTGAAGCTTTCTTT. It encodes CASSEFRVGTEAFF.

This rearrangement joins TRBV2 to TRBJ2-7, with 9 bases that match TRBD2. CDR1 and CDR2 (germline): SNHLY, FYNNEI. This CDR3 has 14 residues. With 7 bases clipped from V and 5 bases from J, the junction kept 9 bases outside the gene matches. CDR3 sequence reads: CASIGPAGGHEQYF. The CDR3 coding sequence is TGTGCCAGCATCGGGCCGGCGGGGGGGCACGAGCAGTACTTC.

J is TRBJ2-5 and V is TRBV18; D is perhaps TRBD1 (6 bases). V dropped 4 bases and J dropped 2 bases, with 17 bases sitting between them. Germline V CDR1 and CDR2: KGHSH, LQKENI. There are 16 residues in the CDR3. Here the CDR3 DNA reads TGTGCCAGCTCACAACAGGGACACAACTTTCAAGAGACCCAGTACTTC. It codes for CASSQQGHNFQETQYF.

CDR3 DNA: TGTGCCAGCAGTTACTCGACAGGGGGTAATGAAAAACTGTTTTTT. The encoded protein is CASSYSTGGNEKLFF. The chain has TRBV6-5 and TRBJ1-4; 9 nucleotides align to TRBD1. The V gene's germline CDR1 is MNHEY and CDR2 SVGAGI. CDR3 length: 15 residues. With 0 bases clipped from V and 4 bases from J, the junction kept 0 bases outside the gene matches.

This clone was seen once. J is TRBJ2-7 and V is TRBV19; D unclear. V was clipped by 4 bases and J by 1 base, with 11 bases between them. CDR1 is LNHDA and CDR2 is SQIVND in the germline V gene (reference sequence). The CDR3 extends over 14 amino acids. The CDR3 loop reads CASSTTTESYEQYF. DNA of the CDR3: TGTGCCAGTAGTACCACCACAGAATCCTACGAGCAGTACTTC.

The chain has TRBV5-1 and TRBJ2-1; 9 bases line up with TRBD2. The CDR3 loop spans 16 amino acids. CDR1 is SGHRS and CDR2 is YFSETQ in the germline V gene. Germline trimming cut 0 bases from V and 6 bases from J; bases unmatched to any gene: 7. The CDR3 here is CASSLEPAGGFNEQFF. CDR3 DNA sequence: TGCGCCAGCAGCTTGGAGCCAGCGGGGGGCTTCAATGAGCAGTTCTTC.

With regard to this clone: In the same sample, other DNA sequences code for this CDR3. The chain is built from TRBV5-4 and TRBJ2-7, with TRBD1 matching 7 bases. The CDR3 contains 14 residues. CDR1 is SGHNT, CDR2 YYREEE, per germline (reference sequence). With V trimmed by 4 bases and J by 0 bases, 4 bases remained unmatched. The DNA for the CDR3 is TGTGCCAGCAGCCCGGGACAGAGCTCCTACGAGCAGTACTTC. This codes for CASSPGQSSYEQYF.